The 5 T cell receptor beta chains in this list originate from one sample, sequenced in a study of blood T cell repertoires in COVID-19. The assay was immunoSEQ multiplex PCR, and TCRdb's table has in-frame clones only and misses some. This repertoire shows 110,000 to 150,000 clones, over 70% found once; its top ten account for 40% to 55%. Sequenced input: peripheral blood. The receptor source for this set is a human donor in a cohort sampled during active COVID-19.

The CDR3: CASSRAGGPQETQYF. The CDR3, as DNA: TGTGCCAGCAGCCGTGCCGGGGGTCCGCAAGAGACCCAGTACTTC. The V and J genes are TRBV7-9 and TRBJ2-5, with D tentatively TRBD2 (6 bases). Trimming removed 5 bases at V and 2 bases at J, with 15 bases between. This CDR3 region has 15 residues. Looked up from germline, CDR1 is SEHNR and CDR2 is FQNEAQ (reference sequence).

J is TRBJ1-1 and V is TRBV11-2, with D maybe TRBD1 (5 bases). This CDR3 contains 18 residues. Trimming cost V 4 bases and J 0 bases, with 21 bases left between them. Germline V gives CDR1 SGHAT, CDR2 FQNNGV. In DNA, the CDR3 is TGTGCCAGCAGCTCGGCGCTAAGGGGCCTTTCCATGAACACTGAAGCTTTCTTT. It encodes CASSSALRGLSMNTEAFF.

The rearrangement joins TRBV3-1 (or the pseudogene TRBV3-2) to TRBJ2-1; TRBD1 matches 10 bases. This CDR3 has 14 residues. The V segment lost 1 base and the J segment 14 bases; nucleotides outside the gene matches: 8. The germline V gene has CDR1 LGHDT and CDR2 YNNKEL (reference sequence). CDR3 sequence (DNA): TGTGCCAGCAGCCAAGGCAAGCCCGGGACAGGGGAGTTCTTC. Its translation: CASSQGKPGTGEFF.

V gene TRBV4-2 combines with J gene TRBJ2-3; no clear D gene. From germline, CDR1 is LGHNA and CDR2 YNFKEQ. V lost 0 bases to trimming and J lost 4 bases, with 11 bases between them. The CDR3 covers 15 residues. The CDR3 bases are TGTGCCAGCAGCCAAGAGGTCCGGTTCGCAGATACGCAGTATTTT. Translating it yields CASSQEVRFADTQYF.

The rearrangement uses TRBV3-1 (or the pseudogene TRBV3-2) and TRBJ1-1; D is unresolved. The germline V and J ends were trimmed by 6 bases and 8 bases, with 13 bases remaining between them. This CDR3 region has 12 residues. Germline assignment: CDR1 LGHDT and CDR2 YNNKEL (reference sequence). CDR3: CASRREGGEAFF. CDR3 DNA sequence: TGTGCCAGCAGGAGGGAAGGTGGGGAAGCTTTCTTT.